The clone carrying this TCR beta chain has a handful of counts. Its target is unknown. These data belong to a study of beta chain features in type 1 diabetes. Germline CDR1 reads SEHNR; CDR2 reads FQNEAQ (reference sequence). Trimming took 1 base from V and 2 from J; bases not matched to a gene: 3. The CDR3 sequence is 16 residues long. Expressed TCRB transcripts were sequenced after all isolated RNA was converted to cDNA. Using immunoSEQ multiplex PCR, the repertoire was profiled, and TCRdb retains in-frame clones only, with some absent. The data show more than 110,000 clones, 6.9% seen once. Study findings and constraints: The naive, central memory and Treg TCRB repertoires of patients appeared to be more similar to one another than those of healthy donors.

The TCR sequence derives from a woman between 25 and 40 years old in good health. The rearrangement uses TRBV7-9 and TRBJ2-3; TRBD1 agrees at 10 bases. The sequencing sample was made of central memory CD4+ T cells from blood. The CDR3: CASSLGDRGSTDTQYF. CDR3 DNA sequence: TGTGCCAGCAGCTTAGGGGACAGGGGATCCACAGATACGCAGTATTTT.